This T cell receptor beta chain originates from a study of human T cells and chemical hapten exposure. About the research overall: Small pooled library volume differences chiefly drove per-sample TCR yield variation. Whole-study findings and limits: Sensitization with DPC brought no change to TCRs above 1 in 1000 in frequency.

Unfractionated whole blood yielded the extracted total RNA. The CDR3 covers 15 residues. J was trimmed by 0 bases and V by 2 bases; bases with no gene match: 3. Germline assignment: CDR1 SGHRS and CDR2 YFSETQ. Individual cDNA molecules received unique molecular identifiers in the library. As handled by the study authors: Sequenced samples showed a median of around 91,000 TCRs each, with counts running from about 22,000 to 700,000. TCRdb fed the 5' RACE reads into MiXCR, producing one record per CDR3 protein. The V and J calls and clone size are TCRdb's, not the authors'. The sample contains about 81,000 distinct CDR3 sequences, 15% to 20% of which appear only once. There are a few counts of this clonotype. Its antigen is as yet unknown.

This clonotype originated in a female donor in good health. The V gene is TRBV5-1, the J gene TRBJ2-3, with 7 bases that match TRBD1. The CDR3 DNA follows: TGCGCCAGCAGCTTAGGGGGCCGAAGCACAGATACGCAGTATTTT. Its protein product is CASSLGGRSTDTQYF.